The TCR beta chain described here comes from a study of cytomegalovirus exposure and HLA in healthy donors. Study conclusions and caveats: A link between a missense DCLRE1C variant and TCR beta V- and J-gene trimming emerged from a later analysis. Judged likely to be a sequencing artifact was a cluster of highly shared sequence variants. Confirmation was obtained in vitro that three CMV-associated chains are specific for CMV antigens.

Regarding this clone: The target antigen is unknown.

The CDR3 is 14 residues long. Looked up from germline, CDR1 is WNHNN and CDR2 is SYGVQD (reference sequence). With V trimmed by 4 bases and J by 1 base, 2 bases remained unmatched. A multiplex PCR was run with 60 Vbeta primers and 13 Jbeta primers. Per the authors' pipeline: An analysis performed later counted about 80 million unique TCR beta chains (roughly 11 million of them shared). Sequencing was performed with immunoSEQ multiplex PCR; in TCRdb, only in-frame clones are kept and a portion is missing. V and J calls and clone size are given by that table; D and trimming were obtained from the DNA. The sample contains roughly 120,000 clones, 81% of which appear only once.

This receptor was taken from a woman in her twenties or thirties in good health and CMV-seronegative. Sequencing used PBMCs. The rearrangement links TRBV10-1 to TRBJ2-7; 9 nucleotides line up with TRBD1. DNA of the CDR3: TGCGCCAGCAGTGCGGACAGGGGTTCCTACGAGCAGTACTTC. Translation gives CASSADRGSYEQYF.